The 29 T cell receptor beta chains presented below share a single source sample, sequenced in a study of blood T cell repertoires in COVID-19. Data came from immunoSEQ multiplex PCR; TCRdb stores just in-frame clones and leaves some out. The sample contains 49,000 or so clones, around nine tenths of which appear only once. The sample taken for sequencing was peripheral blood. The receptors here all came from a man in his fifties or sixties with acute or convalescent COVID-19.

This chain links TRBV6-1 with TRBJ1-1; D gene unclear. The CDR3 is 13 amino acids. Germline V gene data show CDR1 as MNHNS and CDR2 as SASEGT. V dropped 3 bases and J dropped 4 bases, with 9 bases sitting between them. CDR3 residues: CASSDLESTEAFF. The CDR3 DNA is TGTGCCAGCAGTGATCTTGAGAGCACTGAAGCTTTCTTT.

This chain links TRBV2 with TRBJ2-5; 11 nucleotides align to TRBD2. CDR3 length: 15 amino acids. Germline CDR1 is SNHLY and CDR2 is FYNNEI. V was pared by 8 bases and J by 6 bases, with 11 bases of the junction left unmatched. The CDR3 sequence is CASHSLTSGGKTQYF. CDR3 DNA: TGTGCCAGCCACTCTCTTACTAGCGGGGGAAAGACCCAGTACTTC.

V is TRBV11-2 and J is TRBJ2-2; D remains unclear. The CDR3 totals 16 residues. CDR1 is SGHAT, CDR2 FQNNGV, per germline. V was cut by 5 bases and J by 2 bases, with 15 bases left in between. The CDR3 loop reads CASSQFINTNTGELFF. The CDR3 region has the DNA TGTGCCAGCAGCCAATTTATAAATACTAACACCGGGGAGCTGTTTTTT.

The V and J genes are TRBV9 and TRBJ2-1; 7 bases are a match to TRBD1. The germline V gene encodes CDR1 SGDLS and CDR2 YYNGEE. The CDR3 extends over 15 amino acids. V lost 2 bases to trimming and J lost 10 bases; unmatched junction nucleotides: 12. CDR3 residues: CASSVAGTVLGEQFF. As DNA, the CDR3 is TGTGCCAGCAGCGTGGCCGGGACAGTACTTGGGGAGCAGTTCTTC. The full variable domain, its missing parts supplied by reference TRBV9 and TRBJ2-1, is DSGVTQTPKHLITATGQRVTLRCSPRSGDLSVYWYQQSLDQGLQFLIQYYNGEERAKGNILERFSAQQFPDLHSELNLSSLELGDSALYFCASSVAGTVLGEQFFGPGTRLTVL.

V gene TRBV9 combines with J gene TRBJ1-1; 8 bases are a match to TRBD1. Germline lookup yields CDR1 SGDLS and CDR2 YYNGEE. The ends lost 3 bases at V and 1 base at J; junction bases unmatched: 5. The CDR3 spans 15 residues. CDR3 sequence (DNA): TGTGCCAGCAGCGCTCCAGACAGGGGGAACACTGAAGCTTTCTTT. Residues: CASSAPDRGNTEAFF.

The count of this clone is one. V usage is TRBV11-3 and J usage is TRBJ2-5; 11 nucleotides match TRBD2. With 3 bases clipped from V and 4 bases from J, the junction kept 4 bases outside the gene matches. The CDR3 is 15 residues long. In germline, CDR1 is SGHNT, CDR2 YENEEA. The CDR3 sequence is CASSLGLAGGETQYF. CDR3 nucleotides: TGTGCCAGCAGCTTGGGGCTAGCGGGAGGAGAGACCCAGTACTTC.

This chain links TRBV11-2 with TRBJ2-5, with a tentative D call TRBD1 (6 bases). This CDR3 region has 15 residues. Germline CDR1 is SGHAT and CDR2 is FQNNGV. Trimming removed 2 bases at V and 1 base at J, with 11 bases between. CDR3 in amino acids: CASSLWVGGQETQYF. CDR3 DNA: TGTGCCAGCAGCTTATGGGTAGGGGGCCAAGAGACCCAGTACTTC.

This clone appeared a single time. This sequence joins TRBV14 and TRBJ2-7; 10 bases line up with TRBD1. CDR1 and CDR2 (germline): SGHDN, FVKESK. V lost 4 bases, J lost 2 bases, and 8 bases stayed unmatched. The CDR3 has 16 amino acids. The CDR3 DNA reads TGTGCCAGCAGCCCTCGATCAGGGACAGGGGCCTACGAGCAGTACTTC. The encoded protein is CASSPRSGTGAYEQYF.

V is TRBV7-2 and J is TRBJ1-3; D perhaps matches TRBD1 (6 bases). Germline V gives CDR1 SGHTA, CDR2 FQGNSA. The V end was cut by 2 bases, the J end by 1 base, with 12 bases between. This CDR3 is built from 16 residues. The CDR3 is CASSLTTGRSGNTIYF. In DNA form, the CDR3 reads TGTGCCAGCAGCTTAACGACAGGCCGTTCTGGAAACACCATATATTTT.

The chain is built from TRBV4-2 and TRBJ2-1; 9 bases fit TRBD2. Germline assignment: CDR1 LGHNA and CDR2 YNFKEQ. The CDR3 spans 16 residues. V gave up 3 bases and J gave up 2 bases; unmatched junction bases: 5. Written as DNA, the CDR3 is TGTGCCAGCAGCCAGACTAGCGGAGCGGCCTACAATGAGCAGTTCTTC. Translated: CASSQTSGAAYNEQFF.

The V and J genes are TRBV5-1 and TRBJ2-3; D gene uncertain. Germline-derived CDR1 and CDR2 are SGHRS and YFSETQ. There are 14 residues in the CDR3. The V gene lost 0 bases and the J gene lost 2 bases, with 7 bases spanning the gap. The CDR3 region is CASSLGEFTDTQYF. DNA for the CDR3: TGCGCCAGCAGCTTGGGAGAATTCACAGATACGCAGTATTTT.

The sample holds one count of this clone. The chain combines TRBV4-2 with TRBJ2-2, with 7 bases identical to TRBD2. J gave up 1 base and V 0 bases, and 5 bases lay outside the gene matches. In germline, CDR1 is LGHNA, CDR2 YNFKEQ. The CDR3 runs 17 residues. The CDR3: CASSQDLTGGNTGELFF. Written as DNA, the CDR3 is TGTGCCAGCAGCCAAGATTTGACGGGGGGGAACACCGGGGAGCTGTTTTTT.

CDR3 protein: CASSLGRGLGEQFF. The CDR3 nucleotides are TGTGCCAGCAGCTTAGGCAGGGGGCTTGGTGAGCAGTTCTTC. The chain carries TRBV7-9 and TRBJ2-1; 8 bases are a match to TRBD1. Germline CDR1 reads SEHNR; CDR2 reads FQNEAQ (reference sequence). The CDR3 extends over 14 amino acids. V lost 1 base to trimming and J lost 9 bases; unmatched junction nucleotides: 5.

The chain joins TRBV18 to TRBJ2-3; D unresolved. CDR3 size: 15 residues. Germline lookup yields CDR1 KGHSH and CDR2 LQKENI. V was cut by 3 bases and J by 0 bases, with 10 bases left in between. CDR3 in amino acids: CASSPSSVSTDTQYF. CDR3 DNA sequence: TGTGCCAGCTCACCTAGTTCCGTTAGCACAGATACGCAGTATTTT. Supplemented by reference TRBV18 and TRBJ2-3, the full variable domain reads NAGVMQNPRHLVRRRGQEARLRCSPMKGHSHVYWYRQLPEEGLKFMVYLQKENIIDESGMPKERFSAEFPKEGPSILRIQQVVRGDSAAYFCASSPSSVSTDTQYFGPGTRLTVL.

V usage is TRBV18 and J usage is TRBJ1-2, with 8 bases fitting TRBD1. The CDR3 spans 14 residues. With V trimmed by 3 bases and J by 3 bases, 3 bases remained unmatched. CDR1 and CDR2 from the germline V gene are KGHSH and LQKENI. CDR3 residues: CASSPGGQDYGYTF. For the CDR3, the DNA is TGTGCCAGCTCACCGGGGGGACAGGACTATGGCTACACCTTC.

The chain recombines TRBV9 with TRBJ2-7; no clear D gene. The CDR3 extends over 14 amino acids. In germline, CDR1 is SGDLS, CDR2 YYNGEE. Trimming stripped 0 bases from V and 1 base from J, with 8 bases between. CDR3 in amino acids: CASSVADSSYEQYF. As DNA, the CDR3 is TGTGCCAGCAGCGTAGCAGACTCTTCCTACGAGCAGTACTTC.

This clone showed up just a few times. This sample also contains other DNA sequences that code for the same CDR3. CDR3 in amino acids: CSARSSYEQYF. The CDR3, as DNA: TGCAGTGCTAGGTCTAGCTACGAGCAGTACTTC. This chain connects TRBV20-1 to TRBJ2-7, with unresolved D. Trimming pared 3 bases from V and 3 bases from J, leaving 6 bases between. The germline V gene encodes CDR1 DFQATT and CDR2 SNEGSKA (reference sequence). The CDR3 is 11 amino acids.

The rearrangement links TRBV6-5 to TRBJ2-2, with 8 bases lining up with TRBD1. Germline V CDR1 and CDR2: MNHEY, SVGAGI. The V and J ends lost 6 bases and 4 bases, in that order; junction bases with no gene match: 7. The CDR3 has 15 residues. CDR3 DNA sequence: TGTGCCAGCAGGCTGCGGACAGGGTCCACCGGGGAGCTGTTTTTT. Translated, it gives CASRLRTGSTGELFF.

The V and J genes are TRBV19 and TRBJ2-2, with D possibly TRBD2 on 5 matching bases. The germline V and J ends were trimmed by 7 bases and 7 bases, with 16 bases remaining between them. CDR1 is LNHDA, CDR2 SQIVND, per germline (reference sequence). CDR3 length equals 14 residues. The CDR3 nucleotides are TGTGCCAGTACGAGGAGGTCCGAGGGCGGGGAGCTGTTTTTT. Translated, it gives CASTRRSEGGELFF.

The V gene is TRBV4-2, the J gene TRBJ2-5; D not resolved. The CDR3 length is 14 residues. V lost 0 bases and J lost 2, with 7 bases in between. Germline V gene sequence: CDR1 LGHNA, CDR2 YNFKEQ. As DNA, the CDR3 is TGTGCCAGCAGCCAAGACCTCACTCAAGAGACCCAGTACTTC. Encoded protein: CASSQDLTQETQYF.

This sequence joins TRBV5-6 and TRBJ1-4; no definite D call. The germline gives CDR1 SGHDT, CDR2 YYEEEE. Trimming removed 0 bases at V and 0 bases at J, with 15 bases between. The CDR3 sequence is 18 residues long. The chain's CDR3 is CASSLVGELPSTNEKLFF. In nucleotides, the CDR3 is TGTGCCAGCAGCTTGGTTGGAGAACTACCTTCAACTAATGAAAAACTGTTTTTT.

The rearrangement uses TRBV29-1 and TRBJ2-7, with 9 bases identical to TRBD1. With 4 bases clipped from V and 5 bases from J, the junction kept 9 bases outside the gene matches. This CDR3 is 14 amino acids long. Germline-derived CDR1 and CDR2 are SQVTM and ANQGSEA. CDR3 nucleotide sequence: TGCAGCGTTGTGTATGGGACAGGGCTCCACGAGCAGTACTTC. Protein product: CSVVYGTGLHEQYF.

The chain employs TRBV2 and TRBJ1-5, with TRBD1 matching over 11 bases. The germline V gene has CDR1 SNHLY and CDR2 FYNNEI. Germline trimming cut 6 bases from V and 5 bases from J; bases unmatched to any gene: 6. The CDR3 has 15 amino acids. The CDR3 sequence is CASSPGTGGDQPQHF. The CDR3 DNA reads TGTGCCAGCAGCCCCGGGACAGGGGGAGATCAGCCCCAGCATTTT.

The chain uses TRBV27 and TRBJ2-1; the match to TRBD2 covers 12 bases. Germline CDR1 is MNHEY and CDR2 is SMNVEV (reference sequence). With 7 bases clipped from V and 2 bases from J, the junction kept 15 bases outside the gene matches. The length of the CDR3 is 19 residues. CDR3 bases: TGTGCCAGCAAATCACTAGCGGGAGGCCATCCACACCCCTACAATGAGCAGTTCTTC. Amino acid sequence: CASKSLAGGHPHPYNEQFF.

Only one count was recorded for this clone. The rearrangement joins TRBV5-5 to TRBJ2-2, with D possibly being TRBD1 (5 bases). The V end was cut by 4 bases, the J end by 0 bases, with 7 bases between. Looked up from germline, CDR1 is SGHKS and CDR2 is YYEKEE (reference sequence). The CDR3 sequence is 14 residues long. CDR3 coding DNA: TGTGCCAGCAGCCCAGGGCCGAACACCGGGGAGCTGTTTTTT. It is translated as CASSPGPNTGELFF.

In its sample, this clone was seen once. The chain is built from TRBV6-1 and TRBJ2-1; 12 positions agree with TRBD2. Germline loops: CDR1 MNHNS, CDR2 SASEGT. With 2 bases clipped from V and 4 bases from J, the junction kept 3 bases outside the gene matches. CDR3 size: 16 residues. The CDR3 loop is CASSEILAGGYNEQFF. The DNA of the CDR3 is TGTGCCAGCAGTGAAATTCTAGCGGGAGGGTACAATGAGCAGTTCTTC.

This clone has a single count. The rearrangement links TRBV5-1 to TRBJ1-3; D possibly corresponds to TRBD1 (6 bases). Trimming pared 2 bases from V and 3 bases from J, leaving 9 bases between. This CDR3 is built from 14 residues. Per the germline V gene, CDR1 is SGHRS and CDR2 is YFSETQ. CDR3 bases: TGCGCCAGCAGCTTTACAGGGTTTGGAAACACCATATATTTT. Its translation: CASSFTGFGNTIYF.

The chain has TRBV28 and TRBJ1-3, with a weak D call TRBD1 (6 bases). V lost 5 bases, J lost 1 base, and 15 bases lay in between. From germline, CDR1 is MDHEN and CDR2 SYDVKM. The CDR3 extends over 16 amino acids. The CDR3 reads CASSETGANSGNTIYF. In DNA, the CDR3 is TGTGCCAGCAGTGAGACAGGCGCAAATTCTGGAAACACCATATATTTT.

The rearrangement links TRBV5-6 to TRBJ2-7; perhaps TRBD1 as D (6 bases). Trimming left V 3 bases short and J 1 base short, with 11 bases between. Germline V gene sequence: CDR1 SGHDT, CDR2 YYEEEE. The CDR3 spans 14 residues. CDR3: CASSSDSESYEQYF. The DNA of the CDR3 is TGTGCCAGCAGCTCGGACAGCGAATCCTACGAGCAGTACTTC. The entire variable domain, with the rest obtained from reference TRBV5-6 and TRBJ2-7, is as follows: DAGVTQSPTHLIKTRGQQVTLRCSPKSGHDTVSWYQQALGQGPQFIFQYYEEEERQRGNFPDRFSGHQFPNYSSELNVNALLLGDSALYLCASSSDSESYEQYFGPGTRLTVT.